This entry lists 3 T cell receptor beta chains sequenced from one sample in a study of T cells after yellow fever vaccination. TCRdb used MiXCR to reprocess the 5' RACE reads, holding one entry per CDR3 protein. The sample has about 300,000 distinct CDR3 sequences, around 10% seen once; the top ten hold about 3.5%. Specimen: CD4+ T cells sorted from PBMCs, collected 5 days after the yellow fever booster vaccination. The receptors here all came from a man younger than 30 who received the YFV17D yellow fever vaccine.

In this sample, this clonotype turned up a few times. The chain uses TRBV5-8 and TRBJ2-5; no clear D. This CDR3 region has 13 residues. V gave up 4 bases and J gave up 3 bases, with 10 bases separating them. The germline V gene has CDR1 SGHTS and CDR2 YDEGEE. The CDR3 sequence: CASSTDRKETQYF. Written as DNA, the CDR3 is TGTGCCAGCAGCACTGACCGAAAAGAGACCCAGTACTTC.

This clonotype was recorded a few times. Sequence at one end of the junction differs from germline and may be a read error. The chain employs TRBV4-3 and TRBJ2-1; TRBD2 might be the D (5 bases). The CDR3 length is 13 residues. Germline V gene sequence: CDR1 LGHNA, CDR2 YSLEER. CDR3 nucleotide sequence: TGCGCCAGCAGCCAAGAGACCGGACTTAGAGAGATCTTC. This gives the protein CASSQETGLREIF.

A few counts support this clonotype. The CDR3 bases are TGTGCCAGCAGCCAGGACAGGGTCGTTGAAAAACTGTTTTTT. It is translated as CASSQDRVVEKLFF. The chain combines TRBV5-4 with TRBJ1-4; TRBD1 agrees at 8 bases. Germline values: CDR1 SGHNT, CDR2 YYREEE (reference sequence). The CDR3 is 14 amino acids. With 4 bases clipped from V and 7 bases from J, the junction kept 6 bases outside the gene matches.